This entry concerns a single T cell receptor (beta chain). What it recognizes is unknown. Unique molecular identifiers were present on cDNA, and template switching added a universal primer site. From the 5' RACE reads, TCRdb called clonotypes with MiXCR, one entry per CDR3 protein. The sample shows 250,000 or so distinct CDR3 sequences, about 12% of them seen only once. The data are from a study of identical twins. The study, taken as a whole, reports: It was out-of-frame TCR alpha sharing in monozygotic twins that models underestimated. Weaker excess twin sharing was seen among beta out-of-frame sequences. Carriage of fewer insertions was seen in abundant cord blood beta clonotypes, whereas memory repertoires showed none.

This CDR3 is built from 13 residues. Germline lookup yields CDR1 LGHDT and CDR2 YNNKEL (reference sequence). The V gene lost 2 bases and the J gene lost 7 bases, with 12 bases spanning the gap. These data also featured in a second study, about yellow fever vaccine responses in identical twins.

The sequence was obtained from a woman between 18 and 29 years old in good health. The chain recombines TRBV3-1 with TRBJ2-7; D gene unclear. The sequenced sample was memory (CD45RO+) T cells sorted from blood. This chain's CDR3 is CASSQQMHEEQYF. CDR3 in DNA: TGTGCCAGCAGCCAACAGATGCACGAGGAGCAGTACTTC.